The following is a T cell receptor (beta chain) sequence with its context. The entry originates in a study of blood T cell repertoires in COVID-19. Overall study: Acute and convalescent COVID-19 samples came from the United States, Italy and Spain.

How the authors handled the data: Amplifying reference gene primers gave estimates of nucleated cell counts. Method: immunoSEQ multiplex PCR; TCRdb's copy keeps in-frame clones and lacks some. V and J calls plus clone size are reproduced from that table; the DNA served to infer D and trimming. The sample holds 90,000 or so clones, 75% to 90% seen once. The ends lost 0 bases at V and 12 bases at J; junction bases unmatched: 7. Germline CDR1 and CDR2: SGHKS and YYEKEE (reference sequence). The length of the CDR3 is 15 residues. Sequencing was done on a sample of peripheral blood. The V and J genes are TRBV5-5 and TRBJ2-1; TRBD1 aligns across 12 bases. This receptor was obtained from a human donor in a cohort sampled during active COVID-19. CDR3 in amino acids: CASSLAGTGGFRQFF. The CDR3 DNA is TGTGCCAGCAGCTTGGCCGGGACAGGGGGCTTCCGGCAGTTCTTC.